This T cell receptor (beta chain) was identified in a study of cytomegalovirus exposure and HLA in healthy donors. With respect to this clone: Its antigen is currently unknown.

Findings of the study overall: Being productive about 87% or about 30% of the time was typical of most TCR beta V segments in an earlier analysis. A few CMV-associated chains were confirmed in vitro to be specific for CMV antigens.

The PCR used 60 Vbeta and 13 Jbeta primers. Using immunoSEQ multiplex PCR, the repertoire was profiled, and TCRdb retains in-frame clones only, with some absent. The sample includes 80,000 to 95,000 clones, about two thirds of them seen just once. V shed 0 bases and J shed 8 bases, with 11 bases lying between them. Germline-derived CDR1 and CDR2 are SGHTS and YDEGEE. The CDR3 spans 14 residues. This clonotype was obtained from a human donor in good health. The specimen sequenced was PBMCs. The chain carries TRBV5-8 and TRBJ1-4; D remains unclear. The CDR3 protein is CASSLDPQNEKLFF. In nucleotides, the CDR3 is TGTGCCAGCAGCTTGGATCCACAGAACGAAAAACTGTTTTTT. Supplemented by reference TRBV5-8 and TRBJ1-4, the full variable domain reads EAGVTQSPTHLIKTRGQQATLRCSPISGHTSVYWYQQALGLGLQFLLWYDEGEERNRGNFPPRFSGRQFPNYSSELNVNALELEDSALYLCASSLDPQNEKLFFGSGTQLSVL.